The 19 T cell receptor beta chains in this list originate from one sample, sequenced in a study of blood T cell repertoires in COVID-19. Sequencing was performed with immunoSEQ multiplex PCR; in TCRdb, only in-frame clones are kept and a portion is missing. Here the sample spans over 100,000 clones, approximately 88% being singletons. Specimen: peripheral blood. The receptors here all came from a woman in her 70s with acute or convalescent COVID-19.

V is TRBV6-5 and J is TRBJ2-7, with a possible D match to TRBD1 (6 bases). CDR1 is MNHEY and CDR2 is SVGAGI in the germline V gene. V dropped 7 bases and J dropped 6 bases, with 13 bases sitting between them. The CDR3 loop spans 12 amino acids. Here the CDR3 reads CASKRDTGEQYF. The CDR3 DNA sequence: TGTGCCAGCAAACGGGACACAGGCGAGCAGTACTTC.

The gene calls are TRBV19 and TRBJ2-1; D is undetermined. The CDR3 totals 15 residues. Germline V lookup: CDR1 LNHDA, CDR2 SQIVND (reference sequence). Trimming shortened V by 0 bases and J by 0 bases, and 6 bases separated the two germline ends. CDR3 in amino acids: CASSIEAFSYNEQFF. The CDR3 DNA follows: TGTGCCAGTAGTATAGAAGCTTTCTCCTACAATGAGCAGTTCTTC. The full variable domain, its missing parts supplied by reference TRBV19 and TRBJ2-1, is DGGITQSPKYLFRKEGQNVTLSCEQNLNHDAMYWYRQDPGQGLRLIYYSQIVNDFQKGDIAEGYSVSREKKESFPLTVTSAQKNPTAFYLCASSIEAFSYNEQFFGPGTRLTVL.

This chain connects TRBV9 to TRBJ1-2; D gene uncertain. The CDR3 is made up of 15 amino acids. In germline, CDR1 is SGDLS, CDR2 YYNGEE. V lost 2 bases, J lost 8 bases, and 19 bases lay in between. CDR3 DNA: TGTGCCAGCAGCGTGGGGTTCGGGGAGGGTGGCGGCTACACCTTC. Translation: CASSVGFGEGGGYTF.

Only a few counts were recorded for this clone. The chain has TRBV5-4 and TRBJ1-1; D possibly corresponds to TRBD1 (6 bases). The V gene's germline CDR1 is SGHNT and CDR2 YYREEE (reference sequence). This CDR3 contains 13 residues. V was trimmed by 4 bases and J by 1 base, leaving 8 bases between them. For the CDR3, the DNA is TGTGCCAGCAGCCCGGGACAGAACACTGAAGCTTTCTTT. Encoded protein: CASSPGQNTEAFF.

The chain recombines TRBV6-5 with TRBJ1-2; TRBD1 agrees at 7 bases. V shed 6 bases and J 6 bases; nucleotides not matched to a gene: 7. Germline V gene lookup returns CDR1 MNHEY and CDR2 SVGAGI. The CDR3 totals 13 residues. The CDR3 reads CASRRRQGNGYTF. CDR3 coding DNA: TGTGCCAGCAGGCGCCGACAGGGTAATGGCTACACCTTC.

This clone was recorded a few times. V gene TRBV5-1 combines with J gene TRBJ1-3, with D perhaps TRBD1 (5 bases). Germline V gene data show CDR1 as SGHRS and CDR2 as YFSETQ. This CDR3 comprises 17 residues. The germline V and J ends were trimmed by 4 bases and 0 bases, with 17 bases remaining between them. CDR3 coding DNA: TGCGCCAGCAGCGTGGGACTTCACGCCTCCTCTGGAAACACCATATATTTT. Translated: CASSVGLHASSGNTIYF.

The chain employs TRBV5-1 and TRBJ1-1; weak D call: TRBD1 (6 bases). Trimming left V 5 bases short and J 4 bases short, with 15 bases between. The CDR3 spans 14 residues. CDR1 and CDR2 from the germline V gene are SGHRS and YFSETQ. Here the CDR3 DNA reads TGCGCCAGCAGATTGACAGGCTCACTCACTGAAGCTTTCTTT. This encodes CASRLTGSLTEAFF.

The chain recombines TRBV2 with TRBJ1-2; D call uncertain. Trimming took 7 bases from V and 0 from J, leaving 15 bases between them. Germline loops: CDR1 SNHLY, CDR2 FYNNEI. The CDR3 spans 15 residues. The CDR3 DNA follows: TGTGCCAGCAACACAGTCCCACTGACTAACTATGGCTACACCTTC. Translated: CASNTVPLTNYGYTF.

CDR3 residues: CASSQGQGAGYGYTF. DNA of the CDR3: TGTGCCAGCAGCCAAGGACAGGGGGCGGGCTATGGCTACACCTTC. The chain uses TRBV3-1 (or the pseudogene TRBV3-2) and TRBJ1-2; TRBD1 aligns across 10 bases. The CDR3 extends over 15 amino acids. Germline assignment: CDR1 LGHDT and CDR2 YNNKEL (reference sequence). J lost 4 bases, V lost 1 base, and 3 bases had no gene match.

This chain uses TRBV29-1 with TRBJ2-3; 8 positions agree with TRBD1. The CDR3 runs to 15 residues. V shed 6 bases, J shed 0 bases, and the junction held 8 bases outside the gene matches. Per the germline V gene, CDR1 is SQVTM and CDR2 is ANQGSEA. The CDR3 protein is CSVGLTGVSTDTQYF. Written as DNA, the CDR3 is TGCAGCGTAGGATTGACAGGGGTCAGCACAGATACGCAGTATTTT.

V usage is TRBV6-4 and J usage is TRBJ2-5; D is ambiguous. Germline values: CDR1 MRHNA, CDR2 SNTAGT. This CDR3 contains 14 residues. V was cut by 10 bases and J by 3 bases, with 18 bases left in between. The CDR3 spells CANGSGDAEETQYF. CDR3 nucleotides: TGTGCCAACGGCTCCGGAGACGCGGAAGAGACCCAGTACTTC.

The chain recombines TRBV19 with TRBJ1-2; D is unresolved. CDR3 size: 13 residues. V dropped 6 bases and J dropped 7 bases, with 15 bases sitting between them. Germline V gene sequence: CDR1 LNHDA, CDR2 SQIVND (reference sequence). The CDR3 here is CASSQQPFGGYTF. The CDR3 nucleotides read TGTGCCAGTAGCCAACAGCCCTTCGGTGGCTACACCTTC.

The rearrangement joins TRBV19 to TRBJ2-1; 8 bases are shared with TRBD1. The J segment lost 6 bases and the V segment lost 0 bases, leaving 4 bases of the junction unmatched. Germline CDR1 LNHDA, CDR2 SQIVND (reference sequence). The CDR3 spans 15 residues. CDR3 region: CASSIDRQGTNEQFF. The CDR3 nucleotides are TGTGCCAGTAGTATAGACCGACAGGGGACCAATGAGCAGTTCTTC.

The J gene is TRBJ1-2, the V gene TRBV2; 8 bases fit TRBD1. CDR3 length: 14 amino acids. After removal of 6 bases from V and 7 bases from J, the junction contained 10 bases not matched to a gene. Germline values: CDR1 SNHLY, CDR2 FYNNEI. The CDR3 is CASSRSGGAGGYTF. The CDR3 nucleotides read TGTGCCAGCAGCCGATCAGGGGGCGCAGGTGGCTACACCTTC.

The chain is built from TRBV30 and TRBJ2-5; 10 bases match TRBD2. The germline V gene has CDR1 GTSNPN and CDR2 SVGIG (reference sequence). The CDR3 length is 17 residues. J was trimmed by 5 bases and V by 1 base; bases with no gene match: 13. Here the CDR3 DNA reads TGTGCCTGGAGTGGACCGCAGAAGCGGGAGGGCCGGGAGACCCAGTACTTC. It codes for CAWSGPQKREGRETQYF. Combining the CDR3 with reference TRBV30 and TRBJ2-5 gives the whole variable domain SQTIHQWPATLVQPVGSPLSLECTVEGTSNPNLYWYRQAAGRGLQLLFYSVGIGQISSEVPQNLSASRPQDRQFILSSKKLLLSDSGFYLCAWSGPQKREGRETQYFGPGTRLLVL.

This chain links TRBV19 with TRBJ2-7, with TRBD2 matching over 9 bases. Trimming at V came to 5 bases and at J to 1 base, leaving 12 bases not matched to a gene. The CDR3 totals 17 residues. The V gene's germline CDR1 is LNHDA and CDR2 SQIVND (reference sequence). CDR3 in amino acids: CASSVTLLAGLSYEQYF. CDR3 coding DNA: TGTGCCAGTAGTGTCACCCTCCTAGCGGGGCTATCCTACGAGCAGTACTTC. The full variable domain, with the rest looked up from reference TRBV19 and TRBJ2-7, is DGGITQSPKYLFRKEGQNVTLSCEQNLNHDAMYWYRQDPGQGLRLIYYSQIVNDFQKGDIAEGYSVSREKKESFPLTVTSAQKNPTAFYLCASSVTLLAGLSYEQYFGPGTRLTVT.

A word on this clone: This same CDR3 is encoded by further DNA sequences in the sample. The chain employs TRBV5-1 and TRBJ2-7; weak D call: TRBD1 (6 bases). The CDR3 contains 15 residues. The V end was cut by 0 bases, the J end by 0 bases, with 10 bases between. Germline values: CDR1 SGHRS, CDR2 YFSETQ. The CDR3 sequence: CASSLVQGSSYEQYF. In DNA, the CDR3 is TGCGCCAGCAGCTTGGTACAGGGAAGCTCCTACGAGCAGTACTTC.

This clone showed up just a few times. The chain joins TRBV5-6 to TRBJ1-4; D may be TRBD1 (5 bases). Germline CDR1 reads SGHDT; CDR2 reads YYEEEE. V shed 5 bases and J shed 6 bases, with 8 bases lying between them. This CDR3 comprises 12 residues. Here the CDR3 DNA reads TGTGCCAGCAGAGGAGGGGATGAAAAACTGTTTTTT. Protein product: CASRGGDEKLFF. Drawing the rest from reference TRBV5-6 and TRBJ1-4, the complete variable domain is DAGVTQSPTHLIKTRGQQVTLRCSPKSGHDTVSWYQQALGQGPQFIFQYYEEEERQRGNFPDRFSGHQFPNYSSELNVNALLLGDSALYLCASRGGDEKLFFGSGTQLSVL.

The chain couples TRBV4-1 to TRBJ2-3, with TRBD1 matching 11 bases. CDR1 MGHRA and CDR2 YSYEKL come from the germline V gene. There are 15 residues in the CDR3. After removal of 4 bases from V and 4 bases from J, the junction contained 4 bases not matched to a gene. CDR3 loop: CASSPGQGASDTQYF. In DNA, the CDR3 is TGCGCCAGCAGCCCCGGACAGGGGGCTTCAGATACGCAGTATTTT.